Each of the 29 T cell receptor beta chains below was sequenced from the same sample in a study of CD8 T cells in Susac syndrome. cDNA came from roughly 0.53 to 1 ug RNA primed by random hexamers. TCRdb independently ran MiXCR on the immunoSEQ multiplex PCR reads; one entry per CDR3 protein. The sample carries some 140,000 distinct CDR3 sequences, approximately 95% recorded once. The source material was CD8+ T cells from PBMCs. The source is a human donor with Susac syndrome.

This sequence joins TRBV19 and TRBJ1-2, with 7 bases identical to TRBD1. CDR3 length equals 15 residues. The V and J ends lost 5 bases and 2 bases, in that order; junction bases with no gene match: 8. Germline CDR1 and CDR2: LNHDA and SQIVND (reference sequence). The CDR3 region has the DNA TGTGCCAGTAGTGGGGGGGACAGCTCCAACTATGGCTACACCTTC. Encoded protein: CASSGGDSSNYGYTF. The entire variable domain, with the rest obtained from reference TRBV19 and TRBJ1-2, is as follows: DGGITQSPKYLFRKEGQNVTLSCEQNLNHDAMYWYRQDPGQGLRLIYYSQIVNDFQKGDIAEGYSVSREKKESFPLTVTSAQKNPTAFYLCASSGGDSSNYGYTFGSGTRLTVV.

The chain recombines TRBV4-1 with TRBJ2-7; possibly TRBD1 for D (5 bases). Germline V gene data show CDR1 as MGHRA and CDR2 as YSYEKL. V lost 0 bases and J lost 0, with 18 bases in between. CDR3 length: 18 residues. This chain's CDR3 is CASSQDIPQGILSYEQYF. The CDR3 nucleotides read TGCGCCAGCAGCCAAGATATACCGCAGGGAATTCTCTCCTACGAGCAGTACTTC.

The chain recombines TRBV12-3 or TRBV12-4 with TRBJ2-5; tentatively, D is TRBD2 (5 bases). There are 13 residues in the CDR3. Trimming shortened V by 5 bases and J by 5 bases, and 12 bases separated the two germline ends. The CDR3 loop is CASSLPGKETQYF. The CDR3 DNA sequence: TGTGCCAGCAGTCTACCGGGGAAGGAGACCCAGTACTTC.

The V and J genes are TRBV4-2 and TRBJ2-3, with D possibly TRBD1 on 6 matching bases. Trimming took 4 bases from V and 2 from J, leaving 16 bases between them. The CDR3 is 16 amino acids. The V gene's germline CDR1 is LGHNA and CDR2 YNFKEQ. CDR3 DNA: TGTGCCAGCAGCCCCAAGGTTGACAGGCCCACAGATACGCAGTATTTT. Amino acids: CASSPKVDRPTDTQYF.

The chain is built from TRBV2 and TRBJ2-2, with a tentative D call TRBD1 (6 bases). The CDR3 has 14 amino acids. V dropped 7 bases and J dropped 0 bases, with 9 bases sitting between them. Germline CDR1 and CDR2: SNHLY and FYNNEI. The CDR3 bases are TGTGCCAGCAAGGGGGAATCGAACACCGGGGAGCTGTTTTTT. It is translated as CASKGESNTGELFF.

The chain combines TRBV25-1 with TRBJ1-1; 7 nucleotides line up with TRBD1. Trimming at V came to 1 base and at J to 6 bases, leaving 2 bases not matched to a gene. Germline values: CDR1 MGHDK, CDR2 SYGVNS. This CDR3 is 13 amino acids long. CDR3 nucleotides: TGTGCCAGCAGTGAATTTCAGGGGGCTGAAGCTTTCTTT. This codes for CASSEFQGAEAFF.

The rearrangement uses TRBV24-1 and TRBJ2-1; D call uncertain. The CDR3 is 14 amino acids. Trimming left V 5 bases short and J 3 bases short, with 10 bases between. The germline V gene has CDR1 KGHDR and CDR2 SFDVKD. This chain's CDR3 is CATSGPSDYNEQFF. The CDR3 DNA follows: TGTGCCACCAGTGGACCTTCCGACTACAATGAGCAGTTCTTC.

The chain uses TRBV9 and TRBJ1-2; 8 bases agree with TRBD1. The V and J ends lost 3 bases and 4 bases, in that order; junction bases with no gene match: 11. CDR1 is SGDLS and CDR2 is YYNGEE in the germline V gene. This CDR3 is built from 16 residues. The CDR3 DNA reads TGTGCCAGCAGCGCTTTGACAGGGGCGAGGGGCTATGGCTACACCTTC. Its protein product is CASSALTGARGYGYTF.

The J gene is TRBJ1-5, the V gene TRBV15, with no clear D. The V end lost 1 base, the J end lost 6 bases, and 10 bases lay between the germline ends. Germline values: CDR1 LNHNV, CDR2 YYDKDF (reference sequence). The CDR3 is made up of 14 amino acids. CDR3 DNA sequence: TGTGCCACCAGCAGAGGGGCGGGGATTCAGCCCCAGCATTTT. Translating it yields CATSRGAGIQPQHF.

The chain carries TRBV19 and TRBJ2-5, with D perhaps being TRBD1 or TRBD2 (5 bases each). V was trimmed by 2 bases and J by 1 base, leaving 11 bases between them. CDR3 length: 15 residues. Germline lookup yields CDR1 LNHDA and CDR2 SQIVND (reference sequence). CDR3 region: CASSILGTPQETQYF. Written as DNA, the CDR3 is TGTGCCAGTAGTATACTTGGGACCCCCCAAGAGACCCAGTACTTC.

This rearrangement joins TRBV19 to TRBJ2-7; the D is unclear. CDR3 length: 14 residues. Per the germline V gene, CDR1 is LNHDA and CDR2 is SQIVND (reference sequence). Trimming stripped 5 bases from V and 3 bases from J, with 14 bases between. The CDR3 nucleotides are TGTGCCAGTAGTGTAGGAAGCGAGAGCTACGAGCAGTACTTC. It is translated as CASSVGSESYEQYF.

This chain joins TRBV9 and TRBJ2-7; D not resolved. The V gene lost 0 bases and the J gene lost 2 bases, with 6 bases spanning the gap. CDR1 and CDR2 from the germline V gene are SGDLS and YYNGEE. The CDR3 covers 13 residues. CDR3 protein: CASSVEETYEQYF. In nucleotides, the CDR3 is TGTGCCAGCAGCGTAGAGGAAACCTACGAGCAGTACTTC.

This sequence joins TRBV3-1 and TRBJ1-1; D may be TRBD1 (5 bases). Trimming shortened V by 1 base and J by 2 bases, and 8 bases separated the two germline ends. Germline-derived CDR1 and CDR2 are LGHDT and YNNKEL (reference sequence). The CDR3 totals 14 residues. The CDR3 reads CASSQGQPNTEAFF. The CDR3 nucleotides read TGTGCCAGCAGCCAAGGACAGCCTAACACTGAAGCTTTCTTT.

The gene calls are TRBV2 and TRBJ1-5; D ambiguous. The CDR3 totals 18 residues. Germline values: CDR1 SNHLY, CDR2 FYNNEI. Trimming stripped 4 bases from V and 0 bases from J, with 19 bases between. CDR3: CASSGHDAPQNSNQPQHF. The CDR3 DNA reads TGTGCCAGCAGTGGCCACGACGCTCCCCAAAATAGCAATCAGCCCCAGCATTTT.

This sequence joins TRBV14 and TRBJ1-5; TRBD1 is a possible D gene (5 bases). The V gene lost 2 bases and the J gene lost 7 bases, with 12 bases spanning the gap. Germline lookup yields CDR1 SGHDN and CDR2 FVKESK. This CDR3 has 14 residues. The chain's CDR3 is CASSQQGGGQPQHF. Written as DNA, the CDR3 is TGTGCCAGCAGCCAACAGGGAGGCGGGCAGCCCCAGCATTTT. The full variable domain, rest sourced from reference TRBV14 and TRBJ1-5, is EAGVTQFPSHSVIEKGQTVTLRCDPISGHDNLYWYRRVMGKEIKFLLHFVKESKQDESGMPNNRFLAERTGGTYSTLKVQPAELEDSGVYFCASSQQGGGQPQHFGDGTRLSIL.

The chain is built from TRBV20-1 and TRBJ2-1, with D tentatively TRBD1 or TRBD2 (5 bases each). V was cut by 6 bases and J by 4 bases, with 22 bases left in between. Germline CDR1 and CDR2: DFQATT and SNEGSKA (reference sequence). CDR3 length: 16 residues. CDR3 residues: CSATSEQDRGYNEQFF. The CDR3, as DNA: TGCAGTGCCACGAGCGAACAGGATCGGGGTTACAATGAGCAGTTCTTC.

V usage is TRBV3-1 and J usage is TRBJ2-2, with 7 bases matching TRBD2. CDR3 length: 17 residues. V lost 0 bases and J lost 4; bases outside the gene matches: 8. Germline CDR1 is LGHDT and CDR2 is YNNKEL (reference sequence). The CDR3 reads CASSQEQRDWFTGELFF. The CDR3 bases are TGTGCCAGCAGCCAAGAGCAGCGGGACTGGTTCACCGGGGAGCTGTTTTTT.

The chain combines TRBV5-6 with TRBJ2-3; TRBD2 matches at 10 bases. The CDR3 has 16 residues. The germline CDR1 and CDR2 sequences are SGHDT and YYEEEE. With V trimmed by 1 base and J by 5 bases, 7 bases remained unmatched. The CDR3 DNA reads TGTGCCAGCAGCTTGTCAAGCGGGAGGGCTAGAGATACGCAGTATTTT. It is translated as CASSLSSGRARDTQYF. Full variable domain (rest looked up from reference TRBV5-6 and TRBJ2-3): DAGVTQSPTHLIKTRGQQVTLRCSPKSGHDTVSWYQQALGQGPQFIFQYYEEEERQRGNFPDRFSGHQFPNYSSELNVNALLLGDSALYLCASSLSSGRARDTQYFGPGTRLTVL.

CDR3 DNA sequence: TGCGCCAGCAGCTTGGTCGGATCGAGGCAAGAGACCCAGTACTTC. This gives the protein CASSLVGSRQETQYF. The genes are TRBV5-1 and TRBJ2-5; D call uncertain. The germline V gene encodes CDR1 SGHRS and CDR2 YFSETQ. Trimming shortened V by 0 bases and J by 2 bases, and 11 bases separated the two germline ends. The CDR3 consists of 15 residues.

CDR3 residues: CASTYVTQSYGYTF. The CDR3 nucleotides are TGTGCCAGCACGTATGTCACTCAGAGCTATGGCTACACCTTC. The genes are TRBV28 and TRBJ1-2; no firm D call. Germline V gene sequence: CDR1 MDHEN, CDR2 SYDVKM. This CDR3 spans 14 amino acids. Trimming took off 7 bases at V and 4 bases at J, with 16 bases between the two ends.

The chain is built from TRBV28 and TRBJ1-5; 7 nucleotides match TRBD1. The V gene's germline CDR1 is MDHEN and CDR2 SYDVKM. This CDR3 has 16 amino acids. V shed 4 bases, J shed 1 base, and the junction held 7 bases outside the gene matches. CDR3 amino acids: CASSSDRAQSNQPQHF. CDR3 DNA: TGTGCCAGCAGTTCCGACAGGGCCCAAAGCAATCAGCCCCAGCATTTT.

The CDR3 region has the DNA TGTGCCAGCTTAAAGCCGGGACAGGGGGCTGACGAGCAGTACTTC. Translation gives CASLKPGQGADEQYF. The genes are TRBV21-1 and TRBJ2-7; the DNA was not used to check the table's D call, TRBD1. TRBV21-1 is flagged as a pseudogene. This CDR3 region has 15 residues.

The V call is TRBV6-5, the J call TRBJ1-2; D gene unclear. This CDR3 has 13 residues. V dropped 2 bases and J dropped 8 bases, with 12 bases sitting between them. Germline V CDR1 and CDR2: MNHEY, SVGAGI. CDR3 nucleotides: TGTGCCAGCAGTTACGGGCCTGGTGTAGGCTACACCTTC. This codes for CASSYGPGVGYTF.

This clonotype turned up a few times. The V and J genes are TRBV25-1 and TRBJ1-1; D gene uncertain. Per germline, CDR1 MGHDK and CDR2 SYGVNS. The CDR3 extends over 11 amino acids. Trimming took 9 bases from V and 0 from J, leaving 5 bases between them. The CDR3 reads CASGMNTEAFF. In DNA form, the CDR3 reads TGTGCCAGTGGCATGAACACTGAAGCTTTCTTT.

As DNA, the CDR3 is TGTGCCTGGACCCGGGACAGCAACTATGGCTACACCTTC. This sequence encodes CAWTRDSNYGYTF. The rearrangement joins TRBV30 to TRBJ1-2; 7 nucleotides line up with TRBD1. Germline CDR1 GTSNPN, CDR2 SVGIG (reference sequence). This CDR3 spans 13 amino acids. V was pared by 4 bases and J by 2 bases, with 4 bases of the junction left unmatched.

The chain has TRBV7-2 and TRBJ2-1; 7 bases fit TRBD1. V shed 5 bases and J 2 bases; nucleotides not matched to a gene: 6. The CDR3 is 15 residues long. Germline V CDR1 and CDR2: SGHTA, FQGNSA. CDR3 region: CASSPRDRAYNEQFF. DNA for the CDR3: TGTGCCAGCAGCCCCCGGGACAGAGCCTACAATGAGCAGTTCTTC. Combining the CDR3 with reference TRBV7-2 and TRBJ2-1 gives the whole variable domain GAGVSQSPSNKVTEKGKDVELRCDPISGHTALYWYRQSLGQGLEFLIYFQGNSAPDKSGLPSDRFSAERTGGSVSTLTIQRTQQEDSAVYLCASSPRDRAYNEQFFGPGTRLTVL.

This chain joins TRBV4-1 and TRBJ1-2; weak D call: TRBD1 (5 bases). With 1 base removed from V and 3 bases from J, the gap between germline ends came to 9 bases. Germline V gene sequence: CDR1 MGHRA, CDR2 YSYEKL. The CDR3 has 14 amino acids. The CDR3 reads CASSQVGLDYGYTF. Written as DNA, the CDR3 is TGCGCCAGCAGCCAAGTGGGACTGGACTATGGCTACACCTTC.

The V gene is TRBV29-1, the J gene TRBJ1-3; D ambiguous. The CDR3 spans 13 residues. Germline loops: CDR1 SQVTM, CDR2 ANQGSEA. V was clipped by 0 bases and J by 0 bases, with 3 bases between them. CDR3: CSVEDDSGNTIYF. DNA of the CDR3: TGCAGCGTTGAAGATGACTCTGGAAACACCATATATTTT.

This CDR3 reads CASLRTANSNQPQHF. In DNA form, the CDR3 reads TGTGCCAGCCTCCGGACAGCCAATAGCAATCAGCCCCAGCATTTT. V usage is TRBV6-5 and J usage is TRBJ1-5; D is perhaps TRBD1 (6 bases). Germline V gives CDR1 MNHEY, CDR2 SVGAGI. The CDR3 covers 15 residues. V lost 8 bases, J lost 0 bases, and 14 bases lay in between.